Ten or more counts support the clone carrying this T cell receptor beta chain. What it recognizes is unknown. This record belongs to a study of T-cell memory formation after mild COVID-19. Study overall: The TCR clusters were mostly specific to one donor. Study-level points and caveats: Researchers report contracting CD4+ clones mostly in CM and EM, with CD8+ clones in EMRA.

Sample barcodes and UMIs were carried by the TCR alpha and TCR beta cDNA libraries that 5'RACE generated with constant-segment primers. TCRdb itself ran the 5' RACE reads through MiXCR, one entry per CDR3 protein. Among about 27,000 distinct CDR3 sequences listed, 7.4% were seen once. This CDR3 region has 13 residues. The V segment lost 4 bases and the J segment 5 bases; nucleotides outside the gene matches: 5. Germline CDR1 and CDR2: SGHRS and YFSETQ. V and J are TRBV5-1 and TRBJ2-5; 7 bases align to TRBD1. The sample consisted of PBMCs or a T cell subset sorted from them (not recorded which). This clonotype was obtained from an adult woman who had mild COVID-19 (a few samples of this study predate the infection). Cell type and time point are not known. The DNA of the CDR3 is TGCGCCAGCAGCCTTACAGGGGTGGAGACCCAGTACTTC. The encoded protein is CASSLTGVETQYF.